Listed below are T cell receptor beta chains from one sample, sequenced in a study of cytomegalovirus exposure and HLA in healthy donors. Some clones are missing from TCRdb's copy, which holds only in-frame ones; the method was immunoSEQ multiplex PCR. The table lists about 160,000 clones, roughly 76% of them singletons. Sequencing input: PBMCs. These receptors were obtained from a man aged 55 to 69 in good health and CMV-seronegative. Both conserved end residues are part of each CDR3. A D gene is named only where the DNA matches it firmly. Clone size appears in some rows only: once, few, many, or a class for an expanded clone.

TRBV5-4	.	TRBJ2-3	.	CASSATGLMTDTQYF	TGTGCCAGCAGCGCGACAGGTCTTATGACAGATACGCAGTATTTT
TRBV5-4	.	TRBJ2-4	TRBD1	CTSSKRDSKNIQYF	TGTACCAGCAGCAAGAGGGACAGCAAAAACATTCAGTACTTC
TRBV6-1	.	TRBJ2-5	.	CASRRSGQETQYF	TGTGCCAGCAGAAGGAGCGGCCAAGAGACCCAGTACTTC
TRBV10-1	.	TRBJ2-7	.	CASSPTGTSHEQYF	TGCGCCAGCAGCCCGACAGGAACCTCCCACGAGCAGTACTTC
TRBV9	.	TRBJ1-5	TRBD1	CASSPGQGGLPQHF	TGTGCCAGCAGCCCCGGACAGGGGGGTTTGCCCCAGCATTTT
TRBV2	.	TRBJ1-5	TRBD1	CASKGDSSNQPQHF	TGTGCCAGCAAGGGGGACAGCAGCAATCAGCCCCAGCATTTT
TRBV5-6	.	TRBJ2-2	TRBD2	CASSFGLAGGNGELFF	TGTGCCAGCAGTTTTGGACTAGCGGGAGGTAACGGGGAGCTGTTTTTT
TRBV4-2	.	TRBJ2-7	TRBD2	CASSQEDDGGVGYEQYF	TGTGCCAGCAGCCAAGAGGATGACGGGGGGGTGGGCTACGAGCAGTACTTC
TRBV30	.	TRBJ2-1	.	CAWSEPTVPLGQFF	TGTGCCTGGAGTGAGCCGACAGTCCCCCTGGGGCAGTTCTTC
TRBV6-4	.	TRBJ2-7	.	CASSDPPRNLYEQYF	TGTGCCAGCAGTGACCCCCCCAGGAACCTCTACGAGCAGTACTTC
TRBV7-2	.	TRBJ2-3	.	CASRPGVAIDTQYF	TGTGCCAGCAGACCCGGGGTAGCAATAGATACGCAGTATTTT
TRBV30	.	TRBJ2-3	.	CAWSEAGTPDTQYF	TGTGCCTGGAGTGAGGCGGGGACTCCGGATACGCAGTATTTT
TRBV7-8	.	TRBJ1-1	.	CASSFRVNTEAFF	TGTGCCAGCAGCTTTAGAGTGAACACTGAAGCTTTCTTT
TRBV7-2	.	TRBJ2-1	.	CASSLVGDSLGEQFF	TGTGCCAGCAGCTTAGTTGGAGACAGTCTTGGTGAGCAGTTCTTC
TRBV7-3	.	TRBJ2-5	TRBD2	CASSRGLAGDQETQYF	TGTGCCAGCAGCCGAGGACTAGCGGGGGACCAAGAGACCCAGTACTTC
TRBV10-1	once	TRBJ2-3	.	CASSEGQNSFTDTQYF	TGCGCCAGCAGTGAGGGGCAGAATTCCTTCACAGATACGCAGTATTTT
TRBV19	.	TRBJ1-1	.	CASSTQEGTEAFF	TGTGCCAGTAGTACACAGGAGGGTACTGAAGCTTTCTTT
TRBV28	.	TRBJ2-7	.	CASSLGDEQYF	TGTGCCAGCAGTCTCGGAGACGAGCAGTACTTC
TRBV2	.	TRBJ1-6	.	CASRESGVGSSPLHF	TGTGCCAGCAGGGAATCAGGGGTGGGGAGCTCACCCCTCCACTTT
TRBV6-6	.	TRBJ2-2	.	CASSLLTNTGELFF	TGTGCCAGCAGCCTTCTTACGAACACCGGGGAGCTGTTTTTT
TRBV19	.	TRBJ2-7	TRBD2	CASSIVGSGTTYEQYF	TGTGCCAGTAGTATCGTCGGTAGCGGGACTACCTACGAGCAGTACTTC
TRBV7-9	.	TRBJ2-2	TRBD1	CASILLAGGFPGELFF	TGTGCCAGCATCCTGCTGGCAGGGGGCTTTCCCGGGGAGCTGTTTTTT
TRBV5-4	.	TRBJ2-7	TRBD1	CASSFTGESEQYF	TGTGCCAGCAGCTTTACAGGGGAAAGCGAGCAGTACTTC
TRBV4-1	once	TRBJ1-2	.	CASSQDAASYGYTF	TGCGCCAGCAGCCAAGATGCGGCTAGCTATGGCTACACCTTC
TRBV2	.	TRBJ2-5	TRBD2	CASSGGGTLKTQYF	TGTGCCAGCAGTGGCGGGGGGACCCTGAAGACCCAGTACTTC
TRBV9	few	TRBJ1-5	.	CASSVPKGPDSNQPQHF	TGTGCCAGCAGCGTCCCCAAGGGGCCCGATAGCAATCAGCCCCAGCATTTT
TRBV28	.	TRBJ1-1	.	CASSRGVGKINTEAFF	TGTGCCAGCAGTCGGGGGGTAGGTAAGATTAACACTGAAGCTTTCTTT
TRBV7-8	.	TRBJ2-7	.	CASSLVVYSSYEQYF	TGTGCCAGCAGCTTAGTTGTCTACAGCTCCTACGAGCAGTACTTC
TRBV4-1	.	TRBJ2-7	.	CASSPAGGSYEQYF	TGCGCCAGCAGCCCGGCAGGGGGGTCTTACGAGCAGTACTTC
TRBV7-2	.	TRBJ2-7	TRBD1	CASSLSMRTGNEQYF	TGTGCCAGCAGCTTATCGATGAGGACAGGGAACGAGCAGTACTTC
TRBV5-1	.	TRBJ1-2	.	CASSPASSGWFGTNYGYTF	TGCGCCAGCAGTCCAGCTTCGTCGGGTTGGTTTGGAACTAACTATGGCTACACCTTC
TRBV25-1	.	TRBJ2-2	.	CASSGHHRDGTGELFF	TGTGCCAGCAGTGGGCACCACAGGGACGGCACCGGGGAGCTGTTTTTT
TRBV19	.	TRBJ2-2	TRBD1	CASSRRDRVTGELFF	TGTGCCAGTAGTAGGAGGGACAGGGTGACCGGGGAGCTGTTTTTT
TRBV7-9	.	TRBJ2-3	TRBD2	CASSGFGTSGGSTDTQYF	TGTGCCAGCAGCGGATTCGGGACTAGCGGGGGCAGCACAGATACGCAGTATTTT
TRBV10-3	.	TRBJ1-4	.	CAISERGINEKLFF	TGTGCCATCAGTGAGAGGGGGATTAATGAAAAACTGTTTTTT
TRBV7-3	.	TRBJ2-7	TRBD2	CASSWTSGGPYEQYF	TGTGCCAGCAGTTGGACTAGCGGGGGGCCTTACGAGCAGTACTTC
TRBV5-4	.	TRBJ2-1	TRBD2	CASSSSGSSYNEQFF	TGTGCCAGCAGCTCTAGCGGGAGTTCCTACAATGAGCAGTTCTTC
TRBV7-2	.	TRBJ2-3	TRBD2	CASTDYGGAVDTQYF	TGTGCCAGCACCGACTACGGGGGGGCCGTAGATACGCAGTATTTT
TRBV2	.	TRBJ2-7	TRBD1	CASRPRTGGSYEQYF	TGTGCCAGCAGACCCAGGACAGGGGGGTCATACGAGCAGTACTTC
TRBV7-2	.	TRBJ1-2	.	CASSSYLGGRGYTF	TGTGCCAGCAGCTCCTACCTCGGGGGAAGGGGCTACACCTTC
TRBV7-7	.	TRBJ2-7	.	CASSLAQGEEQYF	TGTGCCAGCAGCTTAGCGCAGGGCGAGGAGCAGTACTTC
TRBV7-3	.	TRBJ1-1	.	CASSLMQALNTEAFF	TGTGCCAGCAGCTTAATGCAGGCGTTGAACACTGAAGCTTTCTTT
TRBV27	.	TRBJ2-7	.	CASSPPLPTGVQYEQYF	TGTGCCAGCAGTCCCCCACTACCCACGGGAGTTCAATACGAGCAGTACTTC
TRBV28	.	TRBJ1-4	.	CASNGINRERMKLFF	TGTGCCAGCAATGGCATTAACAGGGAGAGGATGAAACTGTTTTTT
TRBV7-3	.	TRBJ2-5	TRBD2	CASSLRRGETQYF	TGTGCCAGCAGCTTACGGCGGGGGGAGACCCAGTACTTC
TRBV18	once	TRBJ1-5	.	CASSPDGVQPQHF	TGTGCCAGCTCCCCAGACGGGGTTCAGCCCCAGCATTTT
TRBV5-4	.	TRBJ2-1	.	CASSLSGRIEQFF	TGTGCCAGCAGCTTGAGTGGGAGGATAGAGCAGTTCTTC
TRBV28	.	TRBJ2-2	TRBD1	CASIPGGSTGELFF	TGTGCCAGCATTCCAGGGGGCAGCACCGGGGAGCTGTTTTTT
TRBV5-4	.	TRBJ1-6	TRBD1	CASSLLRDRAASPLHF	TGTGCCAGCAGCTTGTTAAGGGACAGGGCGGCTTCACCCCTCCACTTT
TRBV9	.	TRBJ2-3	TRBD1	CASSAGQGPPPTDTQYF	TGTGCCAGCAGCGCAGGACAGGGCCCCCCGCCCACAGATACGCAGTATTTT
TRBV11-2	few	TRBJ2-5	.	CASSQERGTAQETQYF	TGTGCCAGCAGCCAGGAACGCGGGACAGCGCAAGAGACCCAGTACTTC
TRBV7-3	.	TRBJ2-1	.	CASSQGAGAGYNEQFF	TGTGCCAGCAGCCAAGGGGCGGGGGCTGGCTACAATGAGCAGTTCTTC